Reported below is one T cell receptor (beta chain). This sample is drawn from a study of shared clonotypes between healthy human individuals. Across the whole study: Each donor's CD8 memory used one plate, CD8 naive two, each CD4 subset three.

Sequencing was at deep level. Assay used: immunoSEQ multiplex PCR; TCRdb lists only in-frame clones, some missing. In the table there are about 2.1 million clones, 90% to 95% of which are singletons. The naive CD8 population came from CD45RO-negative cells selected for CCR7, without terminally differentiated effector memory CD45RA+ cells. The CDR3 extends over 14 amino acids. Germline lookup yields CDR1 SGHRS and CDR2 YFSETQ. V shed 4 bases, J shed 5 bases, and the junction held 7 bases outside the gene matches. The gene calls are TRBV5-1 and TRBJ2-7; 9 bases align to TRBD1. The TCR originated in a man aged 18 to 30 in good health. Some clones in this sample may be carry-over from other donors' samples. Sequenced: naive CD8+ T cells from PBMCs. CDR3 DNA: TGCGCCAGCAGCCCTTGGACAGGGGACAACGAGCAGTACTTC. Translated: CASSPWTGDNEQYF.